Described below is a single TCR beta chain sequence and its context. This record belongs to a study of blood T cell repertoires in COVID-19. Study-level background: Spain, Italy and the United States supplied samples that represented acute and convalescent COVID-19. PBMCs, B-cell-depleted T cells, or T cells provided the cDNA or gDNA that made up the material.

In the authors' methods: Reference gene primer amplification gave nucleated cell count estimates. Some clones are missing from TCRdb's copy, which holds only in-frame ones; the method was immunoSEQ multiplex PCR. V and J calls and clone size are given by that table; D and trimming were obtained from the DNA. This sample has about 36,000 clones, with 81% found just once. The germline V gene has CDR1 LNHDA and CDR2 SQIVND (reference sequence). V dropped 2 bases and J dropped 4; count of bases not matched to a gene: 6. CDR3 length: 16 amino acids. The source material was peripheral blood. The source of this sequence is a human donor in a cohort sampled during active or convalescent COVID-19. The donor label of this sample is uncertain. This rearrangement joins TRBV19 to TRBJ2-3, with 10 bases lining up with TRBD2. This CDR3 reads CASSIPLAGDADTQYF. The CDR3 coding sequence is TGTGCCAGTAGTATACCCCTAGCGGGAGACGCAGATACGCAGTATTTT.